One and the same sample provided the 18 T cell receptor beta chains below, sequenced in a study of a mutant IDH1 vaccine in newly diagnosed glioma. Libraries were prepared by immunoSEQ multiplex PCR; TCRdb keeps only in-frame clonotypes and omits some of them. The data contain 75,000 to 95,000 clones, over 85% of them singletons. The antigens of these receptors remain unknown. Time point in this sample: week 47, end of study. Doses comprised 300 ug of mutant IDH1 20-mer peptide each, plus topical imiquimod. The material sequenced was PBMCs, taken from a glioma patient whose treatment included an IDH1 peptide vaccine. The receptors were sampled from a woman aged 45-65 years with glioma.

This rearrangement joins TRBV6-5 to TRBJ2-7, with D perhaps TRBD1 (6 bases). Per germline, CDR1 MNHEY and CDR2 SVGAGI. The ends were cut back, 0 bases at V and 4 bases at J, with 16 bases in the middle. CDR3 length: 16 amino acids. In DNA, the CDR3 is TGTGCCAGCAGTTACTCAGGGGGAGAGGCTAAATACGAGCAGTACTTC. Amino acids: CASSYSGGEAKYEQYF.

The chain joins TRBV10-2 to TRBJ2-7, with 7 bases fitting TRBD1. V was pared by 1 base and J by 0 bases, with 6 bases of the junction left unmatched. In germline, CDR1 is WSHSY, CDR2 SAAADI. The CDR3 is 16 residues long. The CDR3: CASSEYDRASSYEQYF. The CDR3 nucleotides are TGCGCCAGCAGTGAGTATGACAGGGCGAGCTCCTACGAGCAGTACTTC.

The V and J genes are TRBV30 and TRBJ2-7; 9 nucleotides align to TRBD1. This CDR3 comprises 13 residues. The V segment lost 3 bases and the J segment 3 bases; nucleotides outside the gene matches: 3. Germline V gene data show CDR1 as GTSNPN and CDR2 as SVGIG (reference sequence). The CDR3 DNA sequence: TGTGCCTGGAGCACAGGGGGCCGCTACGAGCAGTACTTC. Translating it yields CAWSTGGRYEQYF.

The chain recombines TRBV27 with TRBJ2-1; possible D gene TRBD2, 6 bases. CDR1 is MNHEY, CDR2 SMNVEV, per germline (reference sequence). There are 13 residues in the CDR3. V shed 5 bases and J shed 4 bases, with 9 bases lying between them. The CDR3: CASSISGYNEQFF. The CDR3 DNA follows: TGTGCCAGCAGTATTAGCGGATACAATGAGCAGTTCTTC.

The CDR3 reads CASRSRQSYEQYF. In nucleotides, the CDR3 is TGTGCCAGCAGAAGCCGACAGTCCTACGAGCAGTACTTC. This rearrangement joins TRBV28 to TRBJ2-7; weak D call: TRBD1 (5 bases). The germline V gene encodes CDR1 MDHEN and CDR2 SYDVKM. The length of the CDR3 is 13 residues. V shed 6 bases and J shed 1 base, with 10 bases lying between them.

This clone came up once. The gene calls are TRBV5-4 and TRBJ1-1; unclear D gene. This CDR3 has 15 amino acids. Germline loops: CDR1 SGHNT, CDR2 YYREEE (reference sequence). Trimming removed 4 bases from V and 1 base from J, with 14 bases in between. CDR3 region: CASSQEPPTNTEAFF. CDR3 in DNA: TGTGCCAGCAGCCAAGAGCCACCCACGAACACTGAAGCTTTCTTT.

The CDR3, as DNA: TGCGCCAGCAGCTGGGGGACAGGGGGCTCCGGGGAGCTGTTTTTT. Amino acid sequence: CASSWGTGGSGELFF. This sequence joins TRBV5-1 and TRBJ2-2, with 12 bases lining up with TRBD1. The CDR3 covers 15 residues. V was pared by 3 bases and J by 6 bases, with 3 bases of the junction left unmatched. Germline CDR1 is SGHRS and CDR2 is YFSETQ.

This chain connects TRBV18 to TRBJ2-2; possibly TRBD1 for D (7 bases). CDR3 size: 15 residues. From germline, CDR1 is KGHSH and CDR2 LQKENI. V was trimmed by 4 bases and J by 6 bases, leaving 15 bases between them. CDR3 nucleotide sequence: TGTGCCAGCTCACGGCGGAGGGGGCTCCCCGGGGAGCTGTTTTTT. It is translated as CASSRRRGLPGELFF.

The chain couples TRBV28 to TRBJ2-1; TRBD2 matches at 12 bases. In germline, CDR1 is MDHEN, CDR2 SYDVKM. V was pared by 11 bases and J by 9 bases, with 5 bases of the junction left unmatched. CDR3 length equals 12 residues. CDR3 sequence reads: CASRTSGTEQFF. The DNA of the CDR3 is TGTGCCTCCAGGACTAGCGGGACTGAGCAGTTCTTC.

The chain carries TRBV18 and TRBJ2-3; perhaps TRBD1 as D (5 bases). Between the trimmed V and J ends, which lost 3 bases and 3 bases, there was a span of 10 bases. Germline loops: CDR1 KGHSH, CDR2 LQKENI. CDR3 size: 14 residues. Written as DNA, the CDR3 is TGTGCCAGCTCACCGTCTAGGGGAACAGATACGCAGTATTTT. This gives the protein CASSPSRGTDTQYF. The variable domain in full, completed from reference TRBV18 and TRBJ2-3, reads NAGVMQNPRHLVRRRGQEARLRCSPMKGHSHVYWYRQLPEEGLKFMVYLQKENIIDESGMPKERFSAEFPKEGPSILRIQQVVRGDSAAYFCASSPSRGTDTQYFGPGTRLTVL.

As regards this clone: The junction does not match germline at one end; this may be a read error. This chain connects TRBV7-7 to TRBJ2-1, with TRBD2 as a possible D gene (7 bases). This CDR3 spans 14 amino acids. Per germline, CDR1 SSHAT and CDR2 FNYEAQ (reference sequence). The CDR3 loop reads CASSLDLRGGEQFF. CDR3 sequence (DNA): TGTGCTAGCAGCTTAGACTTGAGGGGGGGTGAGCAGTTCTTC.

This rearrangement joins TRBV2 to TRBJ2-5; perhaps TRBD1 as D (6 bases). The J call may not be correct, given that the DNA end is closer to TRBJ2-7. The CDR3 extends over 12 amino acids. CDR1 is SNHLY and CDR2 is FYNNEI in the germline V gene. The CDR3 DNA reads as TGTGCCAGCAAGGGACAATTATACGAGCAGTACTTC. It is translated as CASKGQLYEQYF.

This clone was observed a few times. This chain uses TRBV19 with TRBJ1-5, with 8 bases matching TRBD1. The CDR3 is made up of 13 amino acids. The V and J ends lost 10 bases and 4 bases, in that order; junction bases with no gene match: 6. Germline loops: CDR1 LNHDA, CDR2 SQIVND (reference sequence). The CDR3 is CATSGTGNQPQHF. As DNA, the CDR3 is TGTGCCACTTCCGGGACAGGAAATCAGCCCCAGCATTTT.

This chain connects TRBV7-3 to TRBJ2-7, with 10 positions matching TRBD2. The germline CDR1 and CDR2 sequences are SGHTA and FQGTGA. V shed 2 bases, J shed 2 bases, and the junction held 3 bases outside the gene matches. There are 15 residues in the CDR3. DNA of the CDR3: TGTGCCAGCAGCTTAGGGACTAGCGACGCCTACGAGCAGTACTTC. As protein: CASSLGTSDAYEQYF. Full variable domain (rest looked up from reference TRBV7-3 and TRBJ2-7): GAGVSQTPSNKVTEKGKYVELRCDPISGHTALYWYRQSLGQGPEFLIYFQGTGAADDSGLPNDRFFAVRPEGSVSTLKIQRTERGDSAVYLCASSLGTSDAYEQYFGPGTRLTVT.

The CDR3 nucleotides read TGTGCCAGCAGTTTAATGGGATCGGGCACTAATGAAAAACTGTTTTTT. This codes for CASSLMGSGTNEKLFF. J is TRBJ1-4 and V is TRBV27; D unresolved. The CDR3 contains 16 residues. CDR1 MNHEY and CDR2 SMNVEV come from the germline V gene (reference sequence). Trimming took 2 bases from V and 2 from J, leaving 12 bases between them.

The chain carries TRBV7-3 and TRBJ1-1, with 9 positions matching TRBD1. V shed 2 bases and J 2 bases; nucleotides not matched to a gene: 3. The CDR3 has 15 residues. The germline V gene encodes CDR1 SGHTA and CDR2 FQGTGA. The chain's CDR3 is CASSLGTGSNTEAFF. The CDR3, as DNA: TGTGCCAGCAGCTTAGGGACAGGGAGCAACACTGAAGCTTTCTTT.

The chain is built from TRBV6-4 and TRBJ1-5; a possible D gene is TRBD1 (6 bases). The V and J ends lost 8 bases and 4 bases respectively, with 18 bases between them. This CDR3 contains 15 residues. CDR1 is MRHNA, CDR2 SNTAGT, per germline. CDR3 amino acids: CASFWSQGINQPQHF. DNA of the CDR3: TGTGCCAGCTTTTGGAGCCAGGGGATAAATCAGCCCCAGCATTTT.

This chain uses TRBV5-1 with TRBJ2-7; no firm D call. Germline-derived CDR1 and CDR2 are SGHRS and YFSETQ. Trimming left V 1 base short and J 2 bases short, with 7 bases between. The CDR3 extends over 13 amino acids. Here the CDR3 reads CASSLTTPYEQYF. CDR3 bases: TGCGCCAGCAGCTTGACTACTCCCTACGAGCAGTACTTC.